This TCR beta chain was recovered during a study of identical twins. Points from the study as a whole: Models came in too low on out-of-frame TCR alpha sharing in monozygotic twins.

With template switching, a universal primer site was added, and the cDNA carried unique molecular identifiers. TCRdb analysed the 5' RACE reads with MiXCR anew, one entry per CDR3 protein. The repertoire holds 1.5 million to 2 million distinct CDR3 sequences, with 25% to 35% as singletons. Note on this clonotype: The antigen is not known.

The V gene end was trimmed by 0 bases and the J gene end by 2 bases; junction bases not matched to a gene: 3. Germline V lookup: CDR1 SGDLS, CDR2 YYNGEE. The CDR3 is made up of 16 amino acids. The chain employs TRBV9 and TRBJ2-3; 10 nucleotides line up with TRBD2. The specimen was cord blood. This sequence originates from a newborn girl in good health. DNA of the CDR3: TGTGCCAGCAGCGTAGGGACTAGCGGCAACACAGATACGCAGTATTTT. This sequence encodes CASSVGTSGNTDTQYF. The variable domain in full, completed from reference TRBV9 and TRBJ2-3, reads DSGVTQTPKHLITATGQRVTLRCSPRSGDLSVYWYQQSLDQGLQFLIQYYNGEERAKGNILERFSAQQFPDLHSELNLSSLELGDSALYFCASSVGTSGNTDTQYFGPGTRLTVL.